This TCR beta chain was captured by sequencing in a study of vaccination effects on CD4 cells after COVID-19. In the ViraFEST assay, antigen-specific CD4+ clonotypes were identified by expansion after peptide-pool stimulation. CD4+ T cell isolation took place after about 11 days of culture. Testing of the vaccine recipients showed negative nucleocapsid antibodies and no prior SARS-CoV-2 infection. A few million PBMC per well received around 9.3 IU/ml IL-2 and roughly 9.2 ug/ml peptides in culture. Half-medium exchanges with IL-2 medium took place on days 3 and 7. This CDR3 has 16 amino acids. Germline CDR1 and CDR2: SGHTA and FQGNSA. Trimming removed 1 base at V and 5 bases at J, with 15 bases between. Worth noting for this clone: What it recognizes is unknown.

Findings of the study overall: Marked clonal contraction of both clone types appeared late after vaccination.

Profiling relied on immunoSEQ multiplex PCR, and the TCRdb table lists in-frame clones only, not all of them. The sample yields some 77,000 clones, about 65% seen once. Source: CD4+ T cells from PBMCs cultured with HCoV-OC43 spike peptides, taken before COVID-19 vaccination. Subset defined: HCoV-OC43 spike overlapping peptide pool stimulation. The rearrangement uses TRBV7-2 and TRBJ2-4; maybe TRBD2 (7 bases). This clonotype originated in a human donor who received a COVID-19 vaccine. The CDR3 is CASSLGGGRVQNIQYF. The CDR3 DNA reads TGTGCCAGCAGCTTAGGGGGGGGGCGCGTCCAAAACATTCAGTACTTC. Combining the CDR3 with reference TRBV7-2 and TRBJ2-4 gives the whole variable domain GAGVSQSPSNKVTEKGKDVELRCDPISGHTALYWYRQSLGQGLEFLIYFQGNSAPDKSGLPSDRFSAERTGGSVSTLTIQRTQQEDSAVYLCASSLGGGRVQNIQYFGAGTRLSVL.